Sequencing of this TCR beta chain was carried out in a study of blood T cell repertoires in COVID-19. Study overall: COVID-19 samples from acute and convalescent phases originated in the United States, Italy and Spain. T cells, B-cell-depleted T cells, or PBMCs supplied cDNA or gDNA.

In the original processing: Reference gene primer amplification gave estimated nucleated cell counts. Profiled with immunoSEQ multiplex PCR; TCRdb holds only in-frame clones, not every one. D and trimming come from the DNA, and the V and J calls and clone size come from that table. The profile shows approximately 170,000 clones, approximately 86% of them singletons. Trimming at V came to 3 bases and at J to 2 bases, leaving 0 bases not matched to a gene. The CDR3 loop spans 14 amino acids. Germline loops: CDR1 SGHAT, CDR2 FQNNGV. The sample was peripheral blood. V is TRBV11-2 and J is TRBJ2-7; 11 bases map to TRBD2. The TCR comes from a man aged 70-80 years with acute or convalescent COVID-19. The CDR3 coding sequence is TGTGCCAGCAGCTTTAGCGGGAGGGCCTACGAGCAGTACTTC. As protein: CASSFSGRAYEQYF.